The 14 T cell receptor beta chains below all came from one sample that was sequenced in a study of cytomegalovirus exposure and HLA in healthy donors. Assay: immunoSEQ multiplex PCR; the TCRdb copy retains only in-frame clones and omits some. This table holds about 63,000 clones, about 90% found once. Sequencing was carried out using PBMCs. These receptors were taken from a woman aged 18-35 years in good health and CMV-seronegative.

This chain uses TRBV28 with TRBJ2-1; TRBD1 aligns across 9 bases. J lost 8 bases, V lost 1 base, and 21 bases had no gene match. The germline gives CDR1 MDHEN, CDR2 SYDVKM. The length of the CDR3 is 20 residues. CDR3 sequence reads: CASSLYSDGGSGQGFYEQFF. CDR3 in DNA: TGTGCCAGCAGTTTATATTCAGATGGGGGTTCGGGACAGGGATTTTATGAGCAGTTCTTC. The entire variable domain, with the rest obtained from reference TRBV28 and TRBJ2-1, is as follows: DVKVTQSSRYLVKRTGEKVFLECVQDMDHENMFWYRQDPGLGLRLIYFSYDVKMKEKGDIPEGYSVSREKKERFSLILESASTNQTSMYLCASSLYSDGGSGQGFYEQFFGPGTRLTVL.

The CDR3 is CASSLITQGAGDTQYF. CDR3 sequence (DNA): TGCGCCAGCAGCTTGATAACTCAGGGGGCGGGTGATACGCAGTATTTT. This chain links TRBV5-1 with TRBJ2-3; 8 bases align to TRBD1. Germline-derived CDR1 and CDR2 are SGHRS and YFSETQ. With 1 base clipped from V and 6 bases from J, the junction kept 10 bases outside the gene matches. The CDR3 consists of 16 residues.

The chain links TRBV15 to TRBJ2-1; 10 bases are shared with TRBD2. The germline CDR1 and CDR2 sequences are LNHNV and YYDKDF (reference sequence). This CDR3 spans 17 amino acids. The J segment lost 0 bases and the V segment lost 3 bases, leaving 5 bases of the junction unmatched. This CDR3 reads CATSSRTSGSSYNEQFF. The CDR3 bases are TGTGCCACCAGCAGTCGGACTAGCGGCAGCTCCTACAATGAGCAGTTCTTC.

This clone was seen once. This chain links TRBV27 with TRBJ2-1, with D uncertain. The CDR3 has 11 residues. V lost 5 bases, J lost 9 bases, and 8 bases lay in between. The germline CDR1 and CDR2 sequences are MNHEY and SMNVEV (reference sequence). The chain's CDR3 is CASSTTGEQFF. The DNA of the CDR3 is TGTGCCAGCAGTACCACGGGTGAGCAGTTCTTC.

V and J are TRBV2 and TRBJ2-2; 10 bases are shared with TRBD1. V was pared by 7 bases and J by 8 bases, with 7 bases of the junction left unmatched. Germline V gene sequence: CDR1 SNHLY, CDR2 FYNNEI. CDR3 length equals 14 residues. The CDR3 DNA is TGTGCCAGCATGACAGGGGGCGCCGGTGGGGAGCTGTTTTTT. Its translation: CASMTGGAGGELFF.

This chain links TRBV4-1 with TRBJ2-3, with D possibly TRBD1 on 5 matching bases. Trimming stripped 4 bases from V and 4 bases from J, with 12 bases between. CDR1 and CDR2 from the germline V gene are MGHRA and YSYEKL. The CDR3 sequence is 14 residues long. For the CDR3, the DNA is TGCGCCAGCAGCCCCCCGGACATCGCAGATACGCAGTATTTT. Its protein is CASSPPDIADTQYF.

The V call is TRBV20-1, the J call TRBJ2-7, with 11 nucleotides matching TRBD1. This CDR3 is built from 11 residues. Germline CDR1 reads DFQATT; CDR2 reads SNEGSKA (reference sequence). CDR3 protein: CGPGQGDEQYF. The CDR3 DNA is TGCGGGCCGGGACAGGGGGACGAGCAGTACTTC.

The chain employs TRBV7-9 and TRBJ1-1, with D maybe TRBD1 (5 bases). Looked up from germline, CDR1 is SEHNR and CDR2 is FQNEAQ (reference sequence). The CDR3 spans 14 residues. Between the trimmed V and J ends, which lost 4 bases and 1 base, there was a span of 10 bases. The CDR3 DNA sequence: TGTGCCAGCAGCTCGGGACTGACGAACACTGAAGCTTTCTTT. As protein: CASSSGLTNTEAFF.

The genes are TRBV28 and TRBJ1-2, with 7 bases lining up with TRBD1. V trimming: 6 bases; J trimming: 8 bases; junction bases outside the gene matches: 12. Germline V CDR1 and CDR2: MDHEN, SYDVKM. The CDR3 has 14 residues. CDR3 DNA sequence: TGTGCCAGCAGACAACTGACAGGGAGTATCGGCTACACCTTC. Its translation: CASRQLTGSIGYTF.

This rearrangement joins TRBV19 to TRBJ2-3; D is ambiguous. V lost 7 bases, J lost 1 base, and 9 bases lay in between. This CDR3 region has 13 residues. Germline V gene data show CDR1 as LNHDA and CDR2 as SQIVND (reference sequence). CDR3 DNA: TGTGCCAGTATCGGGTTCCGCACAGATACGCAGTATTTT. Amino acid sequence: CASIGFRTDTQYF. Using reference TRBV19 and TRBJ2-3 for the parts outside the CDR3, the full variable domain is DGGITQSPKYLFRKEGQNVTLSCEQNLNHDAMYWYRQDPGQGLRLIYYSQIVNDFQKGDIAEGYSVSREKKESFPLTVTSAQKNPTAFYLCASIGFRTDTQYFGPGTRLTVL.

The J gene is TRBJ1-2, the V gene TRBV2; D is perhaps TRBD1 (6 bases). The CDR3 covers 15 residues. V lost 6 bases to trimming and J lost 2 bases, with 16 bases between them. Germline V gene lookup returns CDR1 SNHLY and CDR2 FYNNEI. The CDR3 sequence is CASREQGQKNYGYTF. CDR3 nucleotides: TGTGCCAGCAGGGAACAAGGACAGAAGAACTATGGCTACACCTTC.

The V gene is TRBV28, the J gene TRBJ1-2; D uncertain. There are 14 residues in the CDR3. Germline CDR1 and CDR2: MDHEN and SYDVKM. The V and J ends lost 7 bases and 8 bases respectively, with 20 bases between them. Here the CDR3 DNA reads TGTGCCAGCAACATCTCGAGGGCCCCAAGGGGCTACACCTTC. Translation: CASNISRAPRGYTF.

This clone showed up just once. The genes are TRBV19 and TRBJ2-7, with unresolved D. From germline, CDR1 is LNHDA and CDR2 SQIVND (reference sequence). The CDR3 is made up of 14 amino acids. V was trimmed by 3 bases and J by 6 bases, leaving 15 bases between them. The CDR3, as DNA: TGTGCCAGTAGTATGTTACAACGAGGTGGCGAGCAGTACTTC. As protein: CASSMLQRGGEQYF. The whole variable domain, filled in from reference TRBV19 and TRBJ2-7, reads DGGITQSPKYLFRKEGQNVTLSCEQNLNHDAMYWYRQDPGQGLRLIYYSQIVNDFQKGDIAEGYSVSREKKESFPLTVTSAQKNPTAFYLCASSMLQRGGEQYFGPGTRLTVT.

The chain couples TRBV13 to TRBJ2-5; no clear D gene. This CDR3 is built from 15 residues. The germline V gene encodes CDR1 PRHDT and CDR2 FYEKMQ (reference sequence). Trimming removed 1 base from V and 1 base from J, with 10 bases in between. Written as DNA, the CDR3 is TGTGCCAGCAGCTTAGCCAATTCGGTCCAAGAGACCCAGTACTTC. Translation gives CASSLANSVQETQYF.